This T cell receptor beta chain was recorded in a study of cytomegalovirus exposure and HLA in healthy donors (dated by TCRdb to about 2017). Regarding the complete study: An earlier analysis of several hundred of the donors reported 250 to 300 Gb of sequence data and 100 million to 140 million unique TCR beta sequences from 150 million to 200 million T cells. All discovery cohort repertoires had been generated on a single sequencing platform. About 300 gigabases of sequencing data and 70 million to 100 million unique TCR sequences made up an early release that covered under 750 HLA-typed donors. Class I and class II HLA loci were covered by the typing at four-digit resolution. In addition to the first cohort of 650 to 750 subjects, a separate validation cohort of 120 different subjects was used. Across approximately 400 genotyped donors of the cohort, an average of roughly 200,000 unique TCR beta nucleotide sequences per donor were sequenced, and roughly 17% of those sequences were non-productive. A later analysis re-analyzed previously published TCR beta repertoires from approximately 670 donors and added high-resolution HLA genotyping to study TCR occurrence patterns. Of the 398 genotyped donors, over 65% fell in the genetic ancestry cluster associated with self-reported Caucasian donors. The T cell repertoires of roughly 660 subjects were profiled by immunosequencing and related to cytomegalovirus serostatus. An earlier analysis of some 500 of the donors used high-throughput TCR beta sequencing to judge whether each TCR beta V gene segment behaved as functional or pseudogenic. The study aimed to test whether cataloging public T cell receptors could reveal signatures of past pathogen exposure. The study combined high-throughput TCR immunosequencing, statistical association of individual TCRs with disease status, and machine learning to predict cytomegalovirus infection status. Four or five DR-DQ haplotypes were handled as single units for association and clustering, since linkage in the cohort was strong. Alongside the repertoire data, information on donor age, sex, ethnicity and CMV serostatus was compiled. Rather than using new phenotypic data, the later analysis identified candidate immune exposures from TCR beta sequences and from how often those sequences occurred across donors. Genome-wide SNP genotypes for about 65% of the 666 donors were used in a later genetic analysis, which treated that subset as a discovery cohort. Typing coverage differed by locus: A, B, C, DRB1 and DQB1 were typed in about 620-640 donors, DQA1 in about 550, DPA1 in some 570, and DPB1 in roughly 470.

For this clone: Its target antigen remains unknown. The sample holds no much larger clone one base away, and base qualities are not on file.

Libraries were made using the immunoSEQ multiplex PCR assay. A mixture of 60 forward primers for TCR Vbeta segments and 13 reverse primers for TCR Jbeta segments was used in the multiplex PCR. The CDR3 region of rearranged TCR beta genes was amplified from genomic DNA with a multiplex PCR assay. The Illumina HiSeq System was used to sequence the amplified TCR beta libraries as 87-base-pair reads. Per the source publication's procedure: Across the 700 or so repertoires, a later analysis counted tens of millions of unique TCR beta chains, about 10 million of which were shared by at least two donors. A nearest-neighbor algorithm error-corrected the raw reads and collapsed the reads into unique sequences, merging closely related sequences to remove PCR and sequencing errors. V, D and J gene segments were assigned by aligning CDR3 sequences to IMGT reference sequences. For a sequence to be retained, at least a six-nucleotide match to both a V gene segment and a J gene segment was required. A rearrangement was called productive if the CDR3 had no stop codons and remained in frame with V and J, and every other rearrangement was called non-productive. Following IMGT convention, CDR3 was defined as the stretch from the second conserved V-encoded cysteine up to the conserved J-encoded phenylalanine. The earlier analysis of 450 to 750 of the donors excluded any sequence lacking an unambiguous match to a single V gene segment. An earlier analysis of just under 600 of the donors called V segments functional above 56.7% productive rearrangements and segregating when the between-donor standard deviation exceeded 5%. A statistical classification framework was developed to diagnose cytomegalovirus status using the catalog of TCR beta chain sequences. A later analysis assigned V and J genes by comparing TCR nucleotide sequences with IMGT/GENE-DB human TR gene sequences. In a later analysis, CDR3 sequences and most-parsimonious VDJ recombination scenarios were assigned using the TCRdist pipeline. A later analysis defined each TCR beta chain by its CDR3 amino acid sequence plus V-gene family, and excluded reads lacking a unique V-gene family. A later analysis removed several hundred highly shared, low-generation-probability nucleotide sequences to deal with suspected cross-contamination and a sequencing artifact. In a later analysis, a clonal expansion index for each public chain was calculated from normalized within-repertoire ranks of inferred template counts. A later analysis computed generation probabilities with a VDJ recombination model fitted to out-of-frame rearrangements, and checked the results against IGoR. In a later analysis, hypergeometric tests were used to score TCR-TCR, TCR-HLA and TCR-CMV co-occurrence, with a repertoire-size bias correction applied to TCR pairs. To estimate false discovery rates, a later analysis permuted the HLA or CMV assignments 20 times. In a later analysis, co-occurring TCRs were grouped using DBSCAN, and TCRdist sequence similarity was added for clustering within HLA-allele-positive subsets. For co-occurrence clustering, repertoires with fewer than 30,000 or more than 120,000 public chains were excluded, along with roughly 5 repertoires with anomalous nucleotide sharing. In its TCRdb copy, this immuneACCESS table keeps in-frame sequences only and misses some clones. Where compared with another copy, unresolved V genes explain less than half of these, and the others have no known cause. That table gives V, J and clone size, and the DNA gave D and trimming. In this sample the table shows around 150,000 clones, 75% to 85% of which occur a single time. In total, the top ten clones hold 0.9% to 1.2% of the sample.

The cohort consisted of 600 or so healthy bone marrow donors. At the time of sampling, every cohort member was nominally healthy, though immune exposures that went unrecorded were likely present. The donor was CMV seronegative and belonged to the group of more than 300 seronegative cohort members. Each donor provided a peripheral blood sample, and peripheral blood mononuclear cells were used for TCR beta sequencing. Genomic DNA extraction from the blood cell samples was performed with the Qiagen DNeasy Blood Extraction Kit. CDR1 SNHLY and CDR2 FYNNEI are derived from the germline V gene. The CDR3 sequence holds 13 residues, the cysteine and phenylalanine included. The only DNA kept is the CDR3, 39 bases in frame from the first base. V loses 5 bases of germline sequence and J loses 5 bases, and the interval between the two ends is 10 bases. What the authors observed across the whole study: Several of the top co-occurrence clusters appeared to be linked to parvovirus B19, influenza, CMV and Epstein-Barr virus, according to a later analysis. In a later analysis, HLA-associated TCR beta chains were found to be more clonally expanded and to have lower generation probabilities than equally common non-associated chains. The classifier was reported to diagnose cytomegalovirus status with high specificity and sensitivity in both the original and validation cohorts. At a false discovery rate of 0.05, a later analysis linked under 20,000 TCR beta sequences to specific HLA alleles. In a later analysis, TCR association rates were found to vary across HLA loci, with the most associated TCRs seen for DRB1 alleles and the fewest for HLA-C alleles. Roughly 15 rarely observed V segments, including chromosome 9 orphons, were excluded from the earlier analysis of some 590 of the donors because counts were too low. V-gene and J-gene trimming of TCR beta chains was associated with a missense DCLRE1C variant in a later genetic analysis, and the association was replicated in an independent cohort. The 87-base-pair reads could not distinguish some IMGT-functional V segments, including TRBV6-2 and TRBV6-3, so those segments were excluded. Immune exposure information for the cohort was limited to CMV serostatus. A further reported finding was that TCR beta sequences accurately predicted the HLA-A and HLA-B alleles for most subjects in the first cohort. A cluster of highly shared sequence variants was judged likely to represent a technical artifact of the sequencing pipeline. While some public TCRs were present in many individuals, most TCR sequences turned up only very rarely across donors. Sequencing depth was assumed to be roughly uniform across donors in the presence/absence analyses, though that assumption may not hold. In vitro tests confirmed that a few of the cytomegalovirus-associated TCR beta chains recognize cytomegalovirus antigens. The study listed 164 TCR beta chains as associated with cytomegalovirus. Most CMV-associated TCR beta chains appeared to be HLA-restricted in a later analysis, and the HLA associations seemed to be driven largely by CMV exposure. Correlated functional status among segregating V segments might be attributable to linkage disequilibrium, but an unknown experimental factor could not be ruled out. A later genetic analysis reported fewer N-insertions in productive TCRs among donors in an Asian-associated ancestry cluster than the roughly 650-donor mean. Broadly in line with IMGT annotations, most TCR beta V segments showed up in productive rearrangements about 87% or about 30% of the time in an earlier analysis of 450 to 600 of the donors. The authors suggested that the approach could potentially be generalized to other disease states and immunological phenotypes. Because HLA typing was missing for some donors at each locus, association tests included only the typed subset. Only TCR beta chains were sequenced in this cohort, and the absence of alpha or paired-chain data limited detectable features. When HLA alleles, especially DR and DQ, strongly co-occurred, TCR associations were difficult to assign to individual alleles.

The sample comprised PBMCs. The rearrangement combines TRBV2 with TRBJ1-5; TRBD1 is possibly the D segment (5 matching bases). This TCR was recovered from a male donor in good health and CMV-seronegative. The CDR3 here reads CASSPDSDQPQHF. The nucleotides read TGTGCCAGCAGTCCCGACAGCGATCAGCCCCAGCATTTT. Where the CDR3 stops, the reference TRBV2 and TRBJ1-5 genes take over; the full variable domain is EPEVTQTPSHQVTQMGQEVILRCVPISNHLYFYWYRQILGQKVEFLVSFYNNEISEKSEIFDDQFSVERPDGSNFTLKIRSTKLEDSAMYFCASSPDSDQPQHFGDGTRLSIL.